The clone carrying this TCR beta chain was picked up many times. The antigen remains undetermined. The sample is drawn from a study of CD8 T cells in ankylosing spondylitis. General observations from the study: Researchers reportedly found disease-linked clones significantly enriched in matched ankylosing spondylitis synovial fluid. Disease-associated clonotypes exhibited CD8+ identity and were relatively infrequent in peripheral blood.

Quantitative barcoded 5'-RACE was used to prepare TCR beta libraries. From the 5' RACE reads, TCRdb called clonotypes with MiXCR, one entry per CDR3 protein. The sample includes over 100,000 distinct CDR3 sequences, 11% seen only once; the top ten take approximately 4%. V gave up 5 bases and J gave up 0 bases, with 10 bases separating them. The germline V gene encodes CDR1 SGHVS and CDR2 FQNEAQ. This CDR3 region has 15 residues. The sequenced sample consisted of blood, either unsorted or a sorted T cell fraction (not recorded which). The V gene is TRBV7-8, the J gene TRBJ1-4; TRBD1 might be the D (5 bases). The TCR was taken from a female donor with ankylosing spondylitis or in good health (not recorded which). CDR3 protein: CASSRGLTTNEKLFF. The CDR3 coding sequence is TGTGCCAGCAGCAGGGGACTGACAACTAATGAAAAACTGTTTTTT.